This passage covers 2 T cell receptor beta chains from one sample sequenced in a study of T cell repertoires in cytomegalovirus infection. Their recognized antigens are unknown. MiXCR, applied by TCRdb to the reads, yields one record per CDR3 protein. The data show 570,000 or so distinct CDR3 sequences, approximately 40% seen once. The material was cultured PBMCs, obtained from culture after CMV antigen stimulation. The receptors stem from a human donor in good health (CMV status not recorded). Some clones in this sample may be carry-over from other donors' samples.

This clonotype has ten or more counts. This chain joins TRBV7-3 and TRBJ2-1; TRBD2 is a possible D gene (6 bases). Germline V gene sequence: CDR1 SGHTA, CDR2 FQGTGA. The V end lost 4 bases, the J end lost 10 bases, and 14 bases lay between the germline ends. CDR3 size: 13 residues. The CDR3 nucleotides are TGTGCCAGCAGCTCAAATATGGAGGGGGAGCAGTTCTTC. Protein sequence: CASSSNMEGEQFF.

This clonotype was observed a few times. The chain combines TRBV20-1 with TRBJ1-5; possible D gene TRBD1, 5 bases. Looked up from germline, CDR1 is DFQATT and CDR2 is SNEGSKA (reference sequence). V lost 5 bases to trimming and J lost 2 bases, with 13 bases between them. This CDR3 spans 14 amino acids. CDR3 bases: TGCAGTGCTGGGGGGGGAAGAGGCAATCAGCCCCAGCATTTT. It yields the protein CSAGGGRGNQPQHF.